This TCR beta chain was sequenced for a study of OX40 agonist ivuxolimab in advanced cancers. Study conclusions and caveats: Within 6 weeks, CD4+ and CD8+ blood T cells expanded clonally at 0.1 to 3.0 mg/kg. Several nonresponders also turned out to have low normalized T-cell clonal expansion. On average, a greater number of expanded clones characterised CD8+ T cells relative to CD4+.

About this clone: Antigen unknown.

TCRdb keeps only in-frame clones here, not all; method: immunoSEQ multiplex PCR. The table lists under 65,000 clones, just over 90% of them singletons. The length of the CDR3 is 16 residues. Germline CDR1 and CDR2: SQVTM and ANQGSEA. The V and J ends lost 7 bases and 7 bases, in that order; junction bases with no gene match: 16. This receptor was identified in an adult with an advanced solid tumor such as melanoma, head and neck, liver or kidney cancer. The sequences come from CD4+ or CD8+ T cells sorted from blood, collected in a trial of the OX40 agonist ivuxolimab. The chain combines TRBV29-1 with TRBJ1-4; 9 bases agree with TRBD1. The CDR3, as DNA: TGCAGCGGTAAACAGGGGGCGAAGTCTTTCATTGAAAAACTGTTTTTT. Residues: CSGKQGAKSFIEKLFF. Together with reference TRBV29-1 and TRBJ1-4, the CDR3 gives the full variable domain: SAVISQKPSRDICQRGTSLTIQCQVDSQVTMMFWYRQQPGQSLTLIATANQGSEATYESGFVIDKFPISRPNLTFSTLTVSNMSPEDSSIYLCSGKQGAKSFIEKLFFGSGTQLSVL.